The 20 T cell receptor beta chains in this list originate from one sample, sequenced in a study of OX40 agonist ivuxolimab in advanced cancers. The table came from immunoSEQ multiplex PCR; TCRdb's copy has only in-frame clones and leaves some out. Seen here are tens of thousands of clones, roughly 89% observed once, and the top ten hold approximately 30%. The sequencing used CD4+ or CD8+ T cells sorted from blood, collected in a trial of the OX40 agonist ivuxolimab. The receptor set was obtained from an adult with an advanced solid tumor such as melanoma, head and neck, liver or kidney cancer.

This chain connects TRBV4-1 to TRBJ1-1; TRBD1 aligns across 7 bases. V dropped 4 bases and J dropped 0; count of bases not matched to a gene: 8. The CDR3 runs 16 residues. From germline, CDR1 is MGHRA and CDR2 YSYEKL. CDR3 sequence: CASSLRGGPMNTEAFF. Written as DNA, the CDR3 is TGCGCCAGCAGCCTCAGGGGGGGGCCGATGAACACTGAAGCTTTCTTT.

This clone came up a few times. V is TRBV29-1 and J is TRBJ1-2, with 10 positions matching TRBD1. V lost 3 bases and J lost 5; bases outside the gene matches: 9. This CDR3 is built from 15 residues. Germline loops: CDR1 SQVTM, CDR2 ANQGSEA. CDR3 bases: TGCAGCGTTGACCAGGACAGGGGGAGCATATATGGCTACACCTTC. Amino acids: CSVDQDRGSIYGYTF.

V gene TRBV9 combines with J gene TRBJ2-1; unclear D gene. Trimming shortened V by 0 bases and J by 10 bases, and 20 bases separated the two germline ends. Germline values: CDR1 SGDLS, CDR2 YYNGEE. This CDR3 has 16 amino acids. CDR3 in DNA: TGTGCCAGCAGCGTAGCTACACGCGTAAAGTACGGCGAGCAGTTCTTC. It encodes CASSVATRVKYGEQFF. The variable domain in full, with the rest retrieved from reference TRBV9 and TRBJ2-1, is DSGVTQTPKHLITATGQRVTLRCSPRSGDLSVYWYQQSLDQGLQFLIQYYNGEERAKGNILERFSAQQFPDLHSELNLSSLELGDSALYFCASSVATRVKYGEQFFGPGTRLTVL.

The chain employs TRBV6-1 and TRBJ1-4; 10 bases are shared with TRBD1. Germline assignment: CDR1 MNHNS and CDR2 SASEGT. J lost 6 bases, V lost 7 bases, and 5 bases had no gene match. The CDR3 runs 14 residues. For the CDR3, the DNA is TGTGCCAGCACCTTGGACAGGGGGGATGAAAAACTGTTTTTT. Its protein is CASTLDRGDEKLFF.

The V call is TRBV4-3, the J call TRBJ2-7; 11 positions agree with TRBD1. The CDR3 length is 16 residues. Trimming took 3 bases from V and 3 from J; bases not matched to a gene: 7. The germline gives CDR1 LGHNA, CDR2 YSLEER. The CDR3 DNA sequence: TGCGCCAGCAGCCATGTGACCGGGACAGGGGGCTACGAGCAGTACTTC. This sequence encodes CASSHVTGTGGYEQYF.

V usage is TRBV5-5 and J usage is TRBJ2-6; 7 bases match TRBD2. Germline V gene sequence: CDR1 SGHKS, CDR2 YYEKEE (reference sequence). The V gene end was trimmed by 2 bases and the J gene end by 0 bases; junction bases not matched to a gene: 2. CDR3 size: 16 residues. The CDR3 DNA sequence: TGTGCCAGCAGCTTCGGGAGGAGCTCTGGGGCCAACGTCCTGACTTTC. Protein sequence: CASSFGRSSGANVLTF. Combining the CDR3 with reference TRBV5-5 and TRBJ2-6 gives the whole variable domain DAGVTQSPTHLIKTRGQQVTLRCSPISGHKSVSWYQQVLGQGPQFIFQYYEKEERGRGNFPDRFSARQFPNYSSELNVNALLLGDSALYLCASSFGRSSGANVLTFGAGSRLTVL.

This sequence joins TRBV29-1 and TRBJ1-2, with TRBD1 matching 8 bases. The CDR3 consists of 14 residues. J lost 5 bases, V lost 3 bases, and 8 bases had no gene match. Germline CDR1 reads SQVTM; CDR2 reads ANQGSEA. CDR3 nucleotides: TGCAGCGTTGAGTCAGGACAGGGTTTGTATGGCTACACCTTC. This gives the protein CSVESGQGLYGYTF.

The V call is TRBV5-6, the J call TRBJ1-1, with D possibly matching TRBD1 (6 bases). This CDR3 is 14 amino acids long. From germline, CDR1 is SGHDT and CDR2 YYEEEE. V was shortened by 4 bases and J by 1 base, with 11 bases between the two germline ends. The CDR3 sequence is CASSIQGGNTEAFF. Written as DNA, the CDR3 is TGTGCCAGCAGCATACAGGGAGGGAACACTGAAGCTTTCTTT.

The genes are TRBV5-4 and TRBJ2-2; tentatively, D is TRBD1 or TRBD2 (5 bases each). This CDR3 region has 18 residues. Germline loops: CDR1 SGHNT, CDR2 YYREEE (reference sequence). Trimming shortened V by 1 base and J by 2 bases, and 18 bases separated the two germline ends. CDR3 coding DNA: TGTGCCAGCAGCTTGCAGGGTAGATACGGAGGAAACACCGGGGAGCTGTTTTTT. Amino acids: CASSLQGRYGGNTGELFF.

V gene TRBV15 combines with J gene TRBJ1-1; 11 nucleotides line up with TRBD1. The V segment lost 3 bases and the J segment 7 bases; nucleotides outside the gene matches: 4. The germline V gene has CDR1 LNHNV and CDR2 YYDKDF (reference sequence). This CDR3 region has 14 residues. The CDR3 DNA is TGTGCCACCAGCAGGGGACAGGGGGTGGATGAAGCTTTCTTT. Protein product: CATSRGQGVDEAFF.

The rearrangement uses TRBV5-6 and TRBJ1-3; no clear D gene. CDR1 and CDR2 from the germline V gene are SGHDT and YYEEEE. Trimming shortened V by 2 bases and J by 5 bases, and 14 bases separated the two germline ends. The CDR3 is made up of 15 amino acids. CDR3 DNA sequence: TGTGCCAGCAGCTTATCTGGGGTTGGGAGAAACACCATATATTTT. This sequence encodes CASSLSGVGRNTIYF.

V and J are TRBV30 and TRBJ2-3, with TRBD1 identical over 10 bases. This CDR3 is 18 amino acids long. V was clipped by 7 bases and J by 4 bases; unmatched bases: 20. Germline V gene sequence: CDR1 GTSNPN, CDR2 SVGIG (reference sequence). The CDR3 spells CAYRFDDRGPAFSDTQYF. The CDR3 nucleotides read TGTGCCTATCGCTTCGATGACAGGGGGCCCGCTTTTTCAGATACGCAGTATTTT.

The DNA of the CDR3 is TGTGCCAGCTCACTCGCGGGACCCCTGGACACTGAAGCTTTCTTT. Its protein is CASSLAGPLDTEAFF. The J gene is TRBJ1-1, the V gene TRBV18; a possible D gene is TRBD1 (5 bases). V shed 4 bases and J shed 3 bases, with 15 bases lying between them. The germline gives CDR1 KGHSH, CDR2 LQKENI. The CDR3 length is 15 residues.

The chain links TRBV6-5 to TRBJ2-1, with D perhaps matching TRBD1 or TRBD2 (5 bases each). This CDR3 is built from 13 residues. V gave up 6 bases and J gave up 8 bases, with 14 bases separating them. CDR1 and CDR2 (germline): MNHEY, SVGAGI. CDR3 nucleotide sequence: TGTGCCAGCAGCCAACGAGGGGCCTATGAGCAGTTCTTC. Its protein product is CASSQRGAYEQFF.

The chain is built from TRBV11-2 and TRBJ1-2; no reliable D call. Between the trimmed V and J ends, which lost 6 bases and 0 bases, there was a span of 14 bases. CDR1 is SGHAT, CDR2 FQNNGV, per germline. The CDR3 consists of 15 residues. The CDR3 DNA reads as TGTGCCAGCAGTTTTGACCTCGCTACTAACTATGGCTACACCTTC. Protein: CASSFDLATNYGYTF.

The genes are TRBV10-1 and TRBJ1-6; tentative D call: TRBD1 (5 bases). In germline, CDR1 is WNHNN, CDR2 SYGVQD (reference sequence). Trimming pared 2 bases from V and 5 bases from J, leaving 13 bases between. CDR3 length equals 16 residues. CDR3 nucleotide sequence: TGCGCCAGCAGTGAGGACAGCTTAGCGAATAATTCACCCCTCCACTTT. Amino acids: CASSEDSLANNSPLHF.

The V and J genes are TRBV30 and TRBJ2-1, with TRBD1 matching over 11 bases. The V gene's germline CDR1 is GTSNPN and CDR2 SVGIG (reference sequence). V trimming: 0 bases; J trimming: 6 bases; junction bases outside the gene matches: 1. The CDR3 contains 14 residues. The CDR3 DNA reads as TGTGCCTGGAGTGTAGGGACAGGGGGCAATGAGCAGTTCTTC. This gives the protein CAWSVGTGGNEQFF.

J is TRBJ2-1 and V is TRBV2; TRBD1 is a possible D gene (6 bases). The V gene lost 6 bases and the J gene lost 1 base, with 10 bases spanning the gap. CDR3 size: 14 residues. CDR1 and CDR2 (germline): SNHLY, FYNNEI. The CDR3 nucleotides are TGTGCCAGCAGAGAACAGGGATCCTACAATGAGCAGTTCTTC. The encoded protein is CASREQGSYNEQFF.

The rearrangement joins TRBV12-5 to TRBJ1-6, with TRBD1 as a possible D gene (6 bases). Germline values: CDR1 LGHNT, CDR2 FRNRAP. The CDR3 loop spans 16 amino acids. V was cut by 2 bases and J by 10 bases, with 18 bases left in between. The CDR3 DNA is TGTGCTAGTGGTTTGCTACAGGGCGGAGGAAACTCACCCCTCCACTTT. Translating it yields CASGLLQGGGNSPLHF.

The rearrangement joins TRBV19 to TRBJ1-5, with 7 positions matching TRBD1. The germline CDR1 and CDR2 sequences are LNHDA and SQIVND (reference sequence). J lost 2 bases, V lost 7 bases, and 8 bases had no gene match. This CDR3 region has 15 residues. CDR3 DNA sequence: TGTGCCAGTACCCAGGGGACAGCGGGCAATCAGCCCCAGCATTTT. Encoded protein: CASTQGTAGNQPQHF.